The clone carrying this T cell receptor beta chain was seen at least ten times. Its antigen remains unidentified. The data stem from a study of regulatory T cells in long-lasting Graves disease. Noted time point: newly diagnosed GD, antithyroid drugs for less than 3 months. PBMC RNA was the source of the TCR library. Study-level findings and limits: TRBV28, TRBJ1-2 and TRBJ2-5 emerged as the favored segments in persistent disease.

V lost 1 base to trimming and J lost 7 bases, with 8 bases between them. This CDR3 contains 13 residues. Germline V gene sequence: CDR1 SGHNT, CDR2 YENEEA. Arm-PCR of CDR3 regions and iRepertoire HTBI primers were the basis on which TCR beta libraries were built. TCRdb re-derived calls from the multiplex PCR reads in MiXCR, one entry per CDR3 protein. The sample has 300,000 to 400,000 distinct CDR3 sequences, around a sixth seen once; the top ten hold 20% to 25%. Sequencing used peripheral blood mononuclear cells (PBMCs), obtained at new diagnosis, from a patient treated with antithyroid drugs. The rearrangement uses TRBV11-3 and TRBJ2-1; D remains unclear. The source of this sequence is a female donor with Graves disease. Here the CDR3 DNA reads TGTGCCAGCAGCTTAGGTATCTGGAATGAGCAGTTCTTC. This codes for CASSLGIWNEQFF.